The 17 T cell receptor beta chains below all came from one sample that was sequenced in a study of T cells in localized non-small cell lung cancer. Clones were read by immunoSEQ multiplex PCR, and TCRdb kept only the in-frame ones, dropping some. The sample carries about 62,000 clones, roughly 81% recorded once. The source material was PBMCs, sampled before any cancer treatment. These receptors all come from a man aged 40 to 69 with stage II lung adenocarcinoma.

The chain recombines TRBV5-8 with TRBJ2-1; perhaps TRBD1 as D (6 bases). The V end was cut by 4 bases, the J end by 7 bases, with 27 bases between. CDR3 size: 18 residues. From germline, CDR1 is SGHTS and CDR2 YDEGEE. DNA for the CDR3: TGTGCCAGCAGCCACCGATCGACAGGAAACAAATTTACAAATGAGCAGTTCTTC. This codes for CASSHRSTGNKFTNEQFF.

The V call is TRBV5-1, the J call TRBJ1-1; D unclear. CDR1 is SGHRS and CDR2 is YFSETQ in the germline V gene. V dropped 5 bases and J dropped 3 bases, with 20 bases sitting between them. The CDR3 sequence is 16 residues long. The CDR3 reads CASSPLREPGDTEAFF. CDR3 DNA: TGCGCCAGCAGTCCACTCCGGGAGCCAGGTGACACTGAAGCTTTCTTT.

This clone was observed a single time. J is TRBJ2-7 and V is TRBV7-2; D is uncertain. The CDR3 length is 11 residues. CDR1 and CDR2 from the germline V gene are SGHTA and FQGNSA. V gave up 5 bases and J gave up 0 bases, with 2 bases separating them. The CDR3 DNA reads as TGTGCCAGCAGCCCCTCCTACGAGCAGTACTTC. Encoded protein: CASSPSYEQYF.

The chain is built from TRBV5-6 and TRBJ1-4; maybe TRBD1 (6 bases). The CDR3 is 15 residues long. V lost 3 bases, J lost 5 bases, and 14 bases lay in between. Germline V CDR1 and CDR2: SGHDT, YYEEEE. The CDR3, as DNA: TGTGCCAGCAGCTCCATAGGGGGTGGGAATGAAAAACTGTTTTTT. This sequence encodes CASSSIGGGNEKLFF.

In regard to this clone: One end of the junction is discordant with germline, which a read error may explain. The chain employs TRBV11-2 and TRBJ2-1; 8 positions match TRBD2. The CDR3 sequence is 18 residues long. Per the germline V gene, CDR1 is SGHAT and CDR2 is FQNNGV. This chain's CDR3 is CASSPLLGEKAGAHEQLF. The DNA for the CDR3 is TGTGCCAGCAGTCCCCTATTGGGGGAGAAAGCGGGAGCCCATGAGCAGCTCTTC.

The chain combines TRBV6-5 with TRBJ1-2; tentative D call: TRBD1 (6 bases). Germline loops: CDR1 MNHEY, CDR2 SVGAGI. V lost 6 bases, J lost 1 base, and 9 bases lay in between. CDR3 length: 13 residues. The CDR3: CASSKGVNYGYTF. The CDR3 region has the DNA TGTGCCAGCAGCAAGGGGGTTAACTATGGCTACACCTTC.

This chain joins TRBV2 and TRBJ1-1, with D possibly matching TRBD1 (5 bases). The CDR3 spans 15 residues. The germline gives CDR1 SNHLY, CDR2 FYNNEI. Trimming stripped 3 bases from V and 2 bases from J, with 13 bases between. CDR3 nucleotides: TGTGCCAGCAGTGAGCCGACAGTAGCCAACACTGAAGCTTTCTTT. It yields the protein CASSEPTVANTEAFF.

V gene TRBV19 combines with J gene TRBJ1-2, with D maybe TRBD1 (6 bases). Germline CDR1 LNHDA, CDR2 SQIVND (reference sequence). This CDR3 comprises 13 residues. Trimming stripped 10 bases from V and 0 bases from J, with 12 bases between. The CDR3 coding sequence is TGTGCCACCCTAAGGACAGCTAACTATGGCTACACCTTC. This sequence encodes CATLRTANYGYTF.

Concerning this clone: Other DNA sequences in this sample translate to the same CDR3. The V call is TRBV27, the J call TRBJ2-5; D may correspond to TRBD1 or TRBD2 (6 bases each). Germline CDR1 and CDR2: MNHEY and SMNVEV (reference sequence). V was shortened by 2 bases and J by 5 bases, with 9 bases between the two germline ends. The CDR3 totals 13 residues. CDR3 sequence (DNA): TGTGCCAGCAGTTTAGGGGGGCGGGAGACCCAGTACTTC. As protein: CASSLGGRETQYF.

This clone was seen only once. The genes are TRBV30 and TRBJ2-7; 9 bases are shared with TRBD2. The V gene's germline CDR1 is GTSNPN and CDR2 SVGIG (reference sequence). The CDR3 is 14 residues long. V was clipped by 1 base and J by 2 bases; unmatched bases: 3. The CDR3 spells CAWSGTSAAYEQYF. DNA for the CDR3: TGTGCCTGGAGTGGGACTAGCGCCGCCTACGAGCAGTACTTC.

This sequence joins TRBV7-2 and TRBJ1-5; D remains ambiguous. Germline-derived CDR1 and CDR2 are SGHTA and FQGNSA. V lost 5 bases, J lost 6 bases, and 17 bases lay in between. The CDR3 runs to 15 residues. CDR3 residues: CASSLWEGAGQPQHF. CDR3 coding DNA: TGTGCCAGCAGCCTTTGGGAGGGTGCGGGTCAGCCCCAGCATTTT.

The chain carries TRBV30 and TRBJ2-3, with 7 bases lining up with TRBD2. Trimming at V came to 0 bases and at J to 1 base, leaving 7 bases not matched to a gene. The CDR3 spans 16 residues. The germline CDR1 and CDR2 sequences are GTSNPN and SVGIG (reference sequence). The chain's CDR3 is CAWSVMASGRTDTQYF. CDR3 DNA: TGTGCCTGGAGTGTAATGGCTAGCGGACGCACAGATACGCAGTATTTT.

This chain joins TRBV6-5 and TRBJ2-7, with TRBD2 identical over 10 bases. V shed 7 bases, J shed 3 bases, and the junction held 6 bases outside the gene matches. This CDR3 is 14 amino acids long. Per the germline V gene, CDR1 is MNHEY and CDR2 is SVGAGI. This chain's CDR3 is CASTRTSGNYEQYF. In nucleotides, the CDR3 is TGTGCCAGCACCCGGACTAGCGGCAACTACGAGCAGTACTTC.

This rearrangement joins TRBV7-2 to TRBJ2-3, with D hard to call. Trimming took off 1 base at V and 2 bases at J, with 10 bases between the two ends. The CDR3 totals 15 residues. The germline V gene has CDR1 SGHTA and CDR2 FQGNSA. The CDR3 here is CASSLVVGTTDTQYF. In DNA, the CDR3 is TGTGCCAGCAGCTTAGTGGTCGGCACCACAGATACGCAGTATTTT.

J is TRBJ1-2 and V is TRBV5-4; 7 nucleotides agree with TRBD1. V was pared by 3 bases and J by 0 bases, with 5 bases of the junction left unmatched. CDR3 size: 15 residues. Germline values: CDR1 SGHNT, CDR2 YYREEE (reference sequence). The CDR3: CASSSSDRANYGYTF. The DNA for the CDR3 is TGTGCCAGCAGCTCGTCCGACAGGGCTAACTATGGCTACACCTTC.

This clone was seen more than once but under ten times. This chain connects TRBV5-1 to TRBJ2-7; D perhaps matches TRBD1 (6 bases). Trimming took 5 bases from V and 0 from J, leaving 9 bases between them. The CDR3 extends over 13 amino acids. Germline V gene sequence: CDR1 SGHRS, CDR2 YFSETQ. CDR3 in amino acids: CASRSDSSYEQYF. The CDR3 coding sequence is TGCGCCAGCAGGTCGGACAGCTCCTACGAGCAGTACTTC. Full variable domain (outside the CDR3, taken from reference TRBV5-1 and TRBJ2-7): KAGVTQTPRYLIKTRGQQVTLSCSPISGHRSVSWYQQTPGQGLQFLFEYFSETQRNKGNFPGRFSGRQFSNSRSEMNVSTLELGDSALYLCASRSDSSYEQYFGPGTRLTVT.

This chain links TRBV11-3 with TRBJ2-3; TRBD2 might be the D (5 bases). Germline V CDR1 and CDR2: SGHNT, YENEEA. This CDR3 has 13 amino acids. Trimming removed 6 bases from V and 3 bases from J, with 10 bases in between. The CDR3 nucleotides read TGTGCCAGCAGGGAATGGAGGACAGATACGCAGTATTTT. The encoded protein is CASREWRTDTQYF.